This T cell receptor (beta chain) was found in a study of blood T cell repertoires in COVID-19. Study summary: Donors in the United States, Italy and Spain gave samples during acute or convalescent COVID-19. T cells, B-cell-depleted T cells, or PBMCs supplied cDNA or gDNA.

In the source study's methods: Cell counts per sample came from amplifying reference gene primers. Measured with immunoSEQ multiplex PCR; TCRdb has only the in-frame clones, and not every one. V and J calls and clone size are those listed in that table; D and trimming were worked out from the DNA. The data contain 100,000 to 120,000 clones, around three quarters of them singletons. The germline CDR1 and CDR2 sequences are SGHTS and YDEGEE. V trimming: 5 bases; J trimming: 4 bases; junction bases outside the gene matches: 10. The CDR3 totals 15 residues. Sequencing was performed on peripheral blood. The sequence was obtained from a woman aged 60-75 years with acute or convalescent COVID-19. The V call is TRBV5-8, the J call TRBJ1-2, with 8 bases matching TRBD1. CDR3 residues: CASRPLTGETYGYTF. Written as DNA, the CDR3 is TGTGCCAGCAGGCCACTGACAGGGGAAACCTATGGCTACACCTTC.